These T cell receptor beta chains were read from a single sample in a study of blood T cells in healthy people across ages. Each CDR3 protein is one row after TCRdb ran MiXCR on the 5' RACE reads. The sample includes hundreds of thousands of distinct CDR3 sequences, roughly 21% of them seen just once. The sample comprised blood. The receptors were gathered from a man aged 65-85 years in good health. The CDR3 runs from the conserved cysteine through the conserved F or W. Each record gives: J gene, D gene, V gene, clone size, CDR3 DNA, CDR3 protein. D genes are given only for firm matches. Size values are once, few and many counts, or a class for expanded clones, and some rows have none.

>TRBJ2-1|TRBD2|TRBV5-1|.
TGCGCCAGCAGCCCGGGACTAGCGGGATTCAGTTACAATGAGCAGTTCTTC
CASSPGLAGFSYNEQFF
>TRBJ2-1|.|TRBV28|.
TGTGCCAGCAGTCTCGCAGCGGGCCCTCACAATGAGCAGTTCTTC
CASSLAAGPHNEQFF
>TRBJ2-1|.|TRBV20-1|.
TGCAGTGCTAGAGATATGGGACGGACCTACAATGAGCAGTTCTTC
CSARDMGRTYNEQFF
>TRBJ2-5|TRBD1|TRBV20-1|few
TGCAGTGCTTCTCCCGGGACAGGGCTTCCCCAAGAGACCCAGTACTTC
CSASPGTGLPQETQYF
>TRBJ1-2|TRBD1|TRBV28|.
TGTGCCAGCACCCGACAGGGATTCTATGGCTACACCTTC
CASTRQGFYGYTF
>TRBJ2-3|.|TRBV7-8|many
TGTGCCAGCAGCTTCGAACAGGGTCCCCTTAGCACAGATACGCAGTATTTT
CASSFEQGPLSTDTQYF
>TRBJ1-4|.|TRBV10-3|.
TGTGCCATCAGTGAGTCGAGAGAGGCGCCTGGGGAAAAACTGTTTTTT
CAISESREAPGEKLFF
>TRBJ1-1|.|TRBV6-5|.
TGTGCCGGGGGGGCAGGGGCTGAAGCTTTCTTT
CAGGAGAEAFF
>TRBJ2-7|TRBD1|TRBV5-1|many
TGCGCCAGCAGCTTTGGGACAGGTAATTACGAGCAGTACTTC
CASSFGTGNYEQYF
>TRBJ2-3|TRBD1|TRBV4-3|.
TGCGCCAGCAGCCAAGATCTTGGGACAGGGGGGATAGATACGCAGTATTTT
CASSQDLGTGGIDTQYF
>TRBJ2-5|.|TRBV3-1|few
TGTGCCAGCAGCTCGGGGATCCAAGAGTGGACCCAGTACTTC
CASSSGIQEWTQYF
>TRBJ2-1|.|TRBV7-3|few
TGTGCCAGCAGCTTAGGGGTAGCAGACTACAATGAGCAGTTCTTC
CASSLGVADYNEQFF
>TRBJ1-1|TRBD1|TRBV29-1|few
TGCAGCGCGGAAGGACAGGTTGGCTTGAACACTGAAGCTTTCTTT
CSAEGQVGLNTEAFF
>TRBJ2-1|.|TRBV7-3|many
TGCGCCAGCAGCTTGGGGGCAGGGAATGAGCAGTTCTTC
CASSLGAGNEQFF
>TRBJ1-5|.|TRBV7-2|.
TGTGCCAGCAGCCCGTTCAATCGGCCCCAGCATTTT
CASSPFNRPQHF
>TRBJ2-7|.|TRBV10-3|few
TGTGCCATCAGTGAGTCGAGGCAAATGAGCGAGCAGTACTTC
CAISESRQMSEQYF
>TRBJ2-2|TRBD2|TRBV20-1|.
TGCAGTGCTGCACTAGCGGACACCGGGGAGCTGTTTTTT
CSAALADTGELFF
>TRBJ2-1|.|TRBV27|many
TGTGCCAGCCAAAGGGGTTATAGCTCCTACAATGAGCAGTTCTTC
CASQRGYSSYNEQFF
>TRBJ2-5|.|TRBV14|.
TGTGCAAAATTGGGCAGGAAAGGGGAGACCCAGTACTTC
CAKLGRKGETQYF
>TRBJ2-3|TRBD1|TRBV12-3/TRBV12-4|many
TGTGCCAGCAGTTTAGCCGGGACAGGCACAGATACGCAGTATTTT
CASSLAGTGTDTQYF
>TRBJ2-1|.|TRBV7-9|.
TGTGCCAGCAGCTTTACACCCAATGAGCAGTTCTTC
CASSFTPNEQFF
>TRBJ2-1|TRBD1|TRBV12-3/TRBV12-4|.
TGTGCCAGCAGTGGGACAGGGAATTCAGATGAGCAGTTCTTC
CASSGTGNSDEQFF
>TRBJ2-7|.|TRBV18|.
TGTGCCAGCTCACCAATCTTAGGGTCAGGGTCCTACGAGCAGTACTTC
CASSPILGSGSYEQYF
>TRBJ1-5|.|TRBV28|.
TGTGCCAGCACGCTACCTGCGGGGGGACAGCCCCAGCATTTT
CASTLPAGGQPQHF
>TRBJ2-2|.|TRBV2|.
TGTGCCAGCAGAGAAACTAGCACACAGACCGGGGAGCTGTTTTTT
CASRETSTQTGELFF
>TRBJ2-1|.|TRBV27|.
TGTGCCAGCAGGGCGCTTAGTAATGAGCAGTTCTTC
CASRALSNEQFF
>TRBJ1-4|TRBD1|TRBV5-1|.
TGCGCCAGCAGCCGGGGGGTCCAGGGGGGAAGTGAAAAACTGTTTTTT
CASSRGVQGGSEKLFF
>TRBJ2-2|.|TRBV25-1|once
TGTGCCAGCAGTGAATTATCCTATAGCGACACCGGGGAGCTGTTTTTT
CASSELSYSDTGELFF
>TRBJ2-5|TRBD2|TRBV6-1|.
TGTGCCAGCATAAGAACTAGCGGGAGGGAGACCCAGTACTTC
CASIRTSGRETQYF
>TRBJ1-1|.|TRBV6-2/TRBV6-3|few
TGTGCCAGCAGCCGGGGGGAGGTAGGTGAAGCTTTCTTT
CASSRGEVGEAFF
>TRBJ1-5|.|TRBV7-2|once
TGTGCCAGCAGCTTAGCATACCAGCCCCAGCATTTT
CASSLAYQPQHF
>TRBJ2-5|TRBD2|TRBV20-1|.
TGCAGTGCTAGAAAGGGACTAGCGGGAGAGACCCAGTACTTC
CSARKGLAGETQYF
>TRBJ2-3|.|TRBV6-2/TRBV6-3|few
TGTGCCAGCAGGGAATACCTAGCTGATACGCAGTATTTT
CASREYLADTQYF
>TRBJ2-1|TRBD2|TRBV9|.
TGTGCCAGCAGCGCTAGCGGGAGAATCCATGAGCAGTTCTTC
CASSASGRIHEQFF
>TRBJ2-1|TRBD1|TRBV5-1|.
TGCGCCAGCAGCTGGACAGGGGGTACCTACAATGAGCAGTTCTTC
CASSWTGGTYNEQFF
>TRBJ2-3|TRBD2|TRBV29-1|many
TGCAGCGTTGAAGATCCCCGACTAGCGGAGGGAGATACGCAGTATTTT
CSVEDPRLAEGDTQYF
>TRBJ2-7|TRBD2|TRBV20-1|few
TGCAGTGCTAGAGACAGCGGGAGGACCGACTACGAGCAGTACTTC
CSARDSGRTDYEQYF
>TRBJ2-1|TRBD2|TRBV11-2|few
TGTGCCAGCAGCTTATTGCGGGAGGGCTACAATGAGCAGTTCTTC
CASSLLREGYNEQFF
>TRBJ2-3|.|TRBV7-9|.
TGTGCCAGCAGCTTAGTTCTAGCGCGGGCAGATACGCAGTATTTT
CASSLVLARADTQYF
>TRBJ2-7|.|TRBV3-1|.
TGTGCCAGCAGCCAAGTCGCACTGGGACCCACGTTGGGCGAGCAGTACTTC
CASSQVALGPTLGEQYF
>TRBJ2-5|.|TRBV6-6|.
TGTGCCAGCAGTTGGTGGGCAGGGGCTCAAGAGACCCAGTACTTC
CASSWWAGAQETQYF
>TRBJ2-3|.|TRBV6-5|few
TGTGCCAGCAGGGCTAGCAGCACAGATACGCAGTATTTT
CASRASSTDTQYF
>TRBJ2-5|.|TRBV7-2|few
TGTGCCAGCAGCTCCCCCCACAGGAAGTTATGGGAGACCCAGTACTTC
CASSSPHRKLWETQYF
>TRBJ1-1|.|TRBV7-9|.
TGTGCCAGCAGCTTACGGGGGACCCTTGAAGCTTTCTTT
CASSLRGTLEAFF
>TRBJ2-7|TRBD2|TRBV18|.
TGTGCCAGCACAGCGGGGGATCCAAGACCCGAGCAGTACTTC
CASTAGDPRPEQYF